What follows describes a single T cell receptor (beta chain). The antigen is undetermined. This specimen belongs to a study of blood T cells in healthy people across ages. Overall study: About one barcoded beta molecule per two T cells was captured by template switching. Study outcomes and limitations: Older age coincided with a roughly linear decline in TCR beta diversity per million T cells.

PCR was performed a second time for about 7 to 11 cycles using a sample-barcoded 5' primer and a J-beta primer mix. MiXCR was run by TCRdb on the 5' RACE reads, yielding one entry per CDR3 protein. The sample includes hundreds of thousands of distinct CDR3 sequences, 32% seen only once; the top ten take approximately 15%. The receptor was derived from a woman of 80 years or more in good health. The sequencing input was blood.

The CDR3, as DNA: TGTGCCAGCAGCTTATGGGATGGCTACACCTTC. It is translated as CASSLWDGYTF. V and J are TRBV7-9 and TRBJ1-2; D is unresolved. Germline V gene sequence: CDR1 SEHNR, CDR2 FQNEAQ (reference sequence). The ends were cut back, 2 bases at V and 6 bases at J, with 4 bases in the middle. This CDR3 has 11 residues.